The 29 T cell receptor beta chains in this list originate from one sample, sequenced in a study of a mutant IDH1 vaccine in newly diagnosed glioma. Time point: week 11, during vaccination. With topical imiquimod, each dose of the vaccine consisted of 300 ug of mutant IDH1 20-mer peptide. Clones were read by immunoSEQ multiplex PCR, and TCRdb kept only the in-frame ones, dropping some. The sample records tens of thousands of clones, around 70% being singletons. The antigens of these receptors remain unknown. Sequenced here: peripheral blood mononuclear cells (PBMCs), sampled from a glioma patient whose treatment included an IDH1 peptide vaccine. The source of these receptors is a man between 18 and 29 years old with glioma. Some clones in this sample may be carry-over from other donors' samples.

A single count supports this clone. The J gene is TRBJ2-7, the V gene TRBV2; 8 bases are shared with TRBD1. The V gene end was trimmed by 6 bases and the J gene end by 4 bases; junction bases not matched to a gene: 11. The CDR3 is made up of 15 amino acids. Looked up from germline, CDR1 is SNHLY and CDR2 is FYNNEI. The CDR3 sequence is CASRAQPGQVYEQYF. The CDR3 DNA is TGTGCCAGCAGAGCCCAACCGGGACAGGTATACGAGCAGTACTTC.

This clone is medium-sized. This CDR3 reads CASSIGGPNEQFF. Here the CDR3 DNA reads TGTGCCAGTAGTATCGGTGGTCCCAATGAGCAGTTCTTC. The chain combines TRBV19 with TRBJ2-1; D uncertain. From germline, CDR1 is LNHDA and CDR2 SQIVND (reference sequence). The CDR3 loop spans 13 amino acids. V was clipped by 3 bases and J by 6 bases, with 9 bases between them.

The chain carries TRBV10-3 and TRBJ2-1; D possibly corresponds to TRBD2 (6 bases). The CDR3 is 17 amino acids. Germline V gene lookup returns CDR1 ENHRY and CDR2 SYGVKD. The V end lost 4 bases, the J end lost 6 bases, and 22 bases lay between the germline ends. The CDR3 sequence is CAISAPSGEGYGNEQFF. Written as DNA, the CDR3 is TGTGCCATCAGTGCTCCATCGGGGGAAGGATACGGCAATGAGCAGTTCTTC.

The chain has TRBV18 and TRBJ2-3; D not resolved. Germline V gene lookup returns CDR1 KGHSH and CDR2 LQKENI. Between the trimmed V and J ends, which lost 5 bases and 1 base, there was a span of 13 bases. This CDR3 has 15 residues. The CDR3 DNA sequence: TGTGCCAGCTCAGGGCAGTATGGGGGCACAGATACGCAGTATTTT. Protein: CASSGQYGGTDTQYF. Full variable domain (missing parts from reference TRBV18 and TRBJ2-3): NAGVMQNPRHLVRRRGQEARLRCSPMKGHSHVYWYRQLPEEGLKFMVYLQKENIIDESGMPKERFSAEFPKEGPSILRIQQVVRGDSAAYFCASSGQYGGTDTQYFGPGTRLTVL.

The chain couples TRBV7-2 to TRBJ1-2, with 9 bases fitting TRBD1. Germline assignment: CDR1 SGHTA and CDR2 FQGNSA. Germline trimming cut 5 bases from V and 4 bases from J; bases unmatched to any gene: 8. There are 15 residues in the CDR3. The CDR3 here is CASSARDRAGYGYTF. CDR3 bases: TGTGCCAGCAGCGCCCGGGACAGGGCGGGCTATGGCTACACCTTC.

The chain recombines TRBV7-2 with TRBJ2-3; D possibly uses TRBD1 or TRBD2 (6 bases each). Germline-derived CDR1 and CDR2 are SGHTA and FQGNSA. The V gene lost 7 bases and the J gene lost 6 bases, with 17 bases spanning the gap. CDR3 length equals 14 residues. This CDR3 is CASIFMGGLDTQYF. CDR3 sequence (DNA): TGTGCCAGCATCTTCATGGGGGGCCTGGATACGCAGTATTTT.

The chain couples TRBV7-8 to TRBJ2-2, with 9 bases lining up with TRBD1. V trimming: 3 bases; J trimming: 5 bases; junction bases outside the gene matches: 7. The germline V gene encodes CDR1 SGHVS and CDR2 FQNEAQ. The length of the CDR3 is 16 residues. CDR3 bases: TGTGCCAGCAGCTTGGGACAGGGAGGGGGGACCGGGGAGCTGTTTTTT. Translating it yields CASSLGQGGGTGELFF.

This clone came up a few times. This chain uses TRBV10-2 with TRBJ1-4, with 7 bases identical to TRBD1. V lost 6 bases to trimming and J lost 8 bases; unmatched junction nucleotides: 3. Germline V lookup: CDR1 WSHSY, CDR2 SAAADI. This CDR3 has 12 residues. The CDR3 nucleotides read TGCGCCAGCAGAGGGACAGACGAAAAACTGTTTTTT. Amino acids: CASRGTDEKLFF.

The chain recombines TRBV7-9 with TRBJ1-3, with 7 bases aligning to TRBD1. V gave up 1 base and J gave up 0 bases; unmatched junction bases: 3. Germline CDR1 SEHNR, CDR2 FQNEAQ (reference sequence). The CDR3 covers 16 residues. This CDR3 is CASSLGTGDSGNTIYF. The CDR3 DNA is TGTGCCAGCAGCTTAGGGACAGGAGACTCTGGAAACACCATATATTTT.

V usage is TRBV6-5 and J usage is TRBJ1-2; D not certain. The germline V gene has CDR1 MNHEY and CDR2 SVGAGI. The CDR3 sequence is 14 residues long. V lost 4 bases to trimming and J lost 8 bases, with 17 bases between them. This chain's CDR3 is CASSSTDGHGGYTF. The CDR3 DNA is TGTGCCAGCAGTTCCACTGACGGCCACGGAGGCTACACCTTC.

The V call is TRBV5-1, the J call TRBJ1-5; D is undetermined. The CDR3 sequence is 14 residues long. Germline CDR1 is SGHRS and CDR2 is YFSETQ. V lost 0 bases, J lost 3 bases, and 7 bases lay in between. CDR3 in amino acids: CASSLGYPNQPQHF. CDR3 DNA sequence: TGCGCCAGCAGCTTGGGATACCCCAATCAGCCCCAGCATTTT. Full variable domain (remainder filled in from reference TRBV5-1 and TRBJ1-5): KAGVTQTPRYLIKTRGQQVTLSCSPISGHRSVSWYQQTPGQGLQFLFEYFSETQRNKGNFPGRFSGRQFSNSRSEMNVSTLELGDSALYLCASSLGYPNQPQHFGDGTRLSIL.

The CDR3 spells CASSLVGGNTGELFF. The DNA for the CDR3 is TGTGCCAGCAGCTTAGTTGGGGGGAACACCGGGGAGCTGTTTTTT. The rearrangement joins TRBV7-2 to TRBJ2-2; tentatively, D is TRBD1 or TRBD2 (5 bases each). The CDR3 covers 15 residues. Germline V CDR1 and CDR2: SGHTA, FQGNSA. V dropped 1 base and J dropped 1 base, with 7 bases sitting between them.

This chain uses TRBV7-9 with TRBJ2-1; D may be TRBD2 (7 bases). Trimming removed 7 bases from V and 8 bases from J, with 15 bases in between. Germline CDR1 and CDR2: SEHNR and FQNEAQ (reference sequence). CDR3 length: 13 amino acids. The CDR3 is CASIQGGGDEQFF. DNA for the CDR3: TGTGCCAGCATCCAAGGCGGGGGCGATGAGCAGTTCTTC. Using reference TRBV7-9 and TRBJ2-1 for the parts outside the CDR3, the full variable domain is DTGVSQNPRHKITKRGQNVTFRCDPISEHNRLYWYRQTLGQGPEFLTYFQNEAQLEKSRLLSDRFSAERPKGSFSTLEIQRTEQGDSAMYLCASIQGGGDEQFFGPGTRLTVL.

This chain connects TRBV4-3 to TRBJ2-6; no clear D gene. V lost 3 bases and J lost 0, with 9 bases in between. Germline loops: CDR1 LGHNA, CDR2 YSLEER. The CDR3 is 16 residues long. CDR3 nucleotide sequence: TGCGCCAGCAGCCATCTCAGGCGCTCTGGGGCCAACGTCCTGACTTTC. It translates to CASSHLRRSGANVLTF.

The rearrangement uses TRBV9 and TRBJ2-3, with D possibly being TRBD2 (5 bases). The germline gives CDR1 SGDLS, CDR2 YYNGEE. V was cut by 0 bases and J by 3 bases, with 20 bases left in between. The CDR3 runs to 18 residues. CDR3 nucleotide sequence: TGTGCCAGCAGCGTAGAGGCTGTGGCGGGCTGGAGAACAGATACGCAGTATTTT. Its protein is CASSVEAVAGWRTDTQYF.

The V call is TRBV9, the J call TRBJ1-2; D is possibly TRBD1 (5 bases). The CDR3 is 16 amino acids. V lost 3 bases and J 1 base, leaving 16 bases between the germline ends. The germline V gene encodes CDR1 SGDLS and CDR2 YYNGEE. CDR3 bases: TGTGCCAGCAGCGCGAGGCCCCGACAGTTTAACTATGGCTACACCTTC. Encoded protein: CASSARPRQFNYGYTF.

The CDR3 reads CASSPGQWGTTNEKLFF. DNA of the CDR3: TGTGCCAGCAGCCCCGGACAGTGGGGGACAACTAATGAAAAACTGTTTTTT. The V gene is TRBV5-5, the J gene TRBJ1-4, with TRBD1 as a possible D gene (6 bases). Germline CDR1 and CDR2: SGHKS and YYEKEE (reference sequence). Deletions cut 4 bases from V and 0 bases from J, with 16 bases between. The CDR3 consists of 17 residues.

J is TRBJ2-5 and V is TRBV9; D might be TRBD2 (7 bases). Trimming left V 7 bases short and J 3 bases short, with 16 bases between. The CDR3 totals 14 residues. Germline lookup yields CDR1 SGDLS and CDR2 YYNGEE. The CDR3 bases are TGTGCCAGCGGAGGGGGGGGTTTAAAAGAGACCCAGTACTTC. Translation gives CASGGGGLKETQYF.

This clone showed up just once. The chain uses TRBV9 and TRBJ2-2; the D gene is possibly TRBD1 (5 bases). Trimming pared 3 bases from V and 10 bases from J, leaving 10 bases between. CDR1 and CDR2 (germline): SGDLS, YYNGEE. The CDR3 is made up of 12 amino acids. CDR3 in amino acids: CASSEQGLELFF. The DNA for the CDR3 is TGTGCCAGCAGCGAGCAGGGTTTGGAGCTGTTTTTT.

The chain combines TRBV6-5 with TRBJ1-5; TRBD1 matches at 9 bases. CDR1 is MNHEY, CDR2 SVGAGI, per germline. V gave up 4 bases and J gave up 4 bases; unmatched junction bases: 8. CDR3 size: 16 residues. As DNA, the CDR3 is TGTGCCAGCAGTTCCGCGGACAGGGGCCTAAATCAGCCCCAGCATTTT. Protein sequence: CASSSADRGLNQPQHF.

This clone was detected a few times. The rearrangement links TRBV5-6 to TRBJ1-1, with 7 positions matching TRBD1. The CDR3 consists of 16 residues. The V segment lost 2 bases and the J segment 4 bases; nucleotides outside the gene matches: 11. Germline loops: CDR1 SGHDT, CDR2 YYEEEE. The CDR3 loop is CASSFDILAGGTEAFF. DNA of the CDR3: TGTGCCAGCAGCTTTGATATATTGGCAGGGGGCACTGAAGCTTTCTTT.

The chain recombines TRBV2 with TRBJ2-1; 10 nucleotides align to TRBD2. The CDR3 length is 12 residues. Germline V lookup: CDR1 SNHLY, CDR2 FYNNEI. V was pared by 4 bases and J by 10 bases, with 1 base of the junction left unmatched. The CDR3 is CASSGLAGEQFF. CDR3 nucleotides: TGTGCCAGCAGTGGACTAGCGGGCGAGCAGTTCTTC.

V usage is TRBV30 and J usage is TRBJ1-2, with 8 bases matching TRBD1. CDR3 size: 17 residues. Losses at the gene ends were 1 base for V and 4 bases for J; bases not matched to a gene: 14. The germline V gene has CDR1 GTSNPN and CDR2 SVGIG (reference sequence). CDR3 nucleotides: TGTGCCTGGAGTGCCGCCCGAGGACAGGGTTATCCCTATGGCTACACCTTC. Translation: CAWSAARGQGYPYGYTF.

The rearrangement links TRBV4-3 to TRBJ1-5; D not resolved. This CDR3 has 13 residues. CDR1 and CDR2 from the germline V gene are LGHNA and YSLEER. V lost 4 bases and J 6 bases, leaving 10 bases between the germline ends. CDR3 loop: CASSRGWGQPQHF. Here the CDR3 DNA reads TGCGCCAGCAGCCGTGGGTGGGGTCAGCCCCAGCATTTT.

This clone was seen just once. This sequence joins TRBV2 and TRBJ2-2; perhaps TRBD1 as D (5 bases). The CDR3 is 13 amino acids. From germline, CDR1 is SNHLY and CDR2 FYNNEI. V was trimmed by 2 bases and J by 7 bases, leaving 8 bases between them. DNA of the CDR3: TGTGCCAGCAGTGAACGGCAGGGCGGGGAGCTGTTTTTT. This encodes CASSERQGGELFF.

This chain connects TRBV18 to TRBJ1-4; D is possibly TRBD1 (5 bases). CDR1 and CDR2 (germline): KGHSH, LQKENI. This CDR3 region has 16 residues. Trimming pared 2 bases from V and 8 bases from J, leaving 18 bases between. CDR3 residues: CASSPGIQGRNEKLFF. The CDR3 coding sequence is TGTGCCAGCTCACCAGGGATCCAGGGTAGGAACGAAAAACTGTTTTTT.

The chain carries TRBV19 and TRBJ1-1; the match to TRBD1 covers 9 bases. From germline, CDR1 is LNHDA and CDR2 SQIVND (reference sequence). This CDR3 contains 15 residues. Trimming at V came to 1 base and at J to 11 bases, leaving 11 bases not matched to a gene. CDR3 sequence reads: CASSIAEVGTGSAFF. The CDR3 nucleotides read TGTGCCAGTAGTATAGCCGAAGTCGGGACAGGGAGCGCTTTCTTT.

This clone has just a few counts. This chain links TRBV5-1 with TRBJ2-3; TRBD1 might be the D (5 bases). V was cut by 5 bases and J by 2 bases, with 15 bases left in between. The CDR3 is 15 amino acids. From germline, CDR1 is SGHRS and CDR2 YFSETQ. The CDR3 reads CASRGSGIPTDTQYF. CDR3 bases: TGCGCCAGCAGGGGCTCAGGGATCCCCACAGATACGCAGTATTTT.

This sequence joins TRBV30 and TRBJ1-1, with D possibly TRBD1 on 6 matching bases. Trimming removed 5 bases from V and 11 bases from J, with 18 bases in between. Per germline, CDR1 GTSNPN and CDR2 SVGIG (reference sequence). This CDR3 is 12 amino acids long. As DNA, the CDR3 is TGTGCCTGGGCCACAGGGATAAGCGAGGCTTTCTTT. Its translation is CAWATGISEAFF.